The sample holds one count of the clone carrying this TCR beta chain. Its antigen is unknown. Regarding time point: week 35, safety follow-up. Doses consisted of 300 ug of mutant IDH1 20-mer peptide each, paired with topical imiquimod. Across weeks 1, 3, 5, 7, 11, 15, 19 and 23, patients received a vaccination each time, eight in all. The data belong to a study of a mutant IDH1 vaccine in newly diagnosed glioma. Germline CDR1 and CDR2: MNHEY and SMNVEV (reference sequence). The CDR3 contains 17 residues. J lost 3 bases, V lost 8 bases, and 17 bases had no gene match. The table came from immunoSEQ multiplex PCR; TCRdb's copy has only in-frame clones and leaves some out. The repertoire consists of about 60,000 clones, with 84% occurring once and the leading ten covering over 3.5%.

This specimen consisted of PBMCs, obtained from a glioma patient whose treatment included an IDH1 peptide vaccine. The source is a man aged 30 to 45 with glioma. The J gene is TRBJ2-3, the V gene TRBV27; TRBD2 matches at 7 bases. The CDR3 DNA sequence: TGTGCCAGCGCGTTTGACCTACCAGGGCGGGGGACAGATACGCAGTATTTT. This translates into CASAFDLPGRGTDTQYF.